Listed here are 23 T cell receptor beta chains from one sample, sequenced in a study of T cells in narcolepsy. The method was immunoSEQ multiplex PCR; TCRdb's version includes in-frame clones alone and lacks a portion of them. Among 15,000 or so clones listed, roughly two thirds were seen once. Input material: CD45RA- memory CD8+ T cells from PBMCs. The receptors here all came from a human donor with narcolepsy.

The chain combines TRBV6-5 with TRBJ1-5; TRBD1 is a possible D gene (6 bases). Germline V gives CDR1 MNHEY, CDR2 SVGAGI. The CDR3 is 15 amino acids. Trimming stripped 6 bases from V and 0 bases from J, with 12 bases between. In DNA, the CDR3 is TGTGCCAGCAGGGTGAGGGGGGATAGCAATCAGCCCCAGCATTTT. Its translation: CASRVRGDSNQPQHF.

The chain links TRBV27 to TRBJ2-1; 7 bases align to TRBD2. This CDR3 is 13 amino acids long. V was clipped by 0 bases and J by 7 bases; unmatched bases: 0. Germline V gene sequence: CDR1 MNHEY, CDR2 SMNVEV (reference sequence). The CDR3 DNA reads as TGTGCCAGCAGTTTATCGGGGGGGAATGAGCAGTTCTTC. Its translation is CASSLSGGNEQFF.

This sequence joins TRBV9 and TRBJ2-7; D is undetermined. CDR3 length equals 13 residues. The ends were cut back, 0 bases at V and 6 bases at J, with 10 bases in the middle. CDR1 is SGDLS and CDR2 is YYNGEE in the germline V gene. In nucleotides, the CDR3 is TGTGCCAGCAGCGTAGGGAAAGTCTCCGAGCAGTACTTC. Residues: CASSVGKVSEQYF.

This clone appeared a few times. CDR3 residues: CASSVDSGRALGNEQFF. The CDR3 nucleotides read TGTGCCAGCAGCGTAGATAGCGGGAGAGCCTTGGGCAATGAGCAGTTCTTC. The chain recombines TRBV9 with TRBJ2-1; 9 nucleotides match TRBD2. After removal of 0 bases from V and 6 bases from J, the junction contained 10 bases not matched to a gene. Germline CDR1 is SGDLS and CDR2 is YYNGEE. CDR3 length: 17 amino acids.

The gene calls are TRBV5-1 and TRBJ2-3; TRBD2 is a possible D gene (6 bases). V was shortened by 5 bases and J by 3 bases, with 16 bases between the two germline ends. The CDR3 runs to 15 residues. Germline lookup yields CDR1 SGHRS and CDR2 YFSETQ. The DNA for the CDR3 is TGCGCCAGCAGGCTTGACGGGAGACTAACAGATACGCAGTATTTT. Residues: CASRLDGRLTDTQYF.

This chain joins TRBV4-1 and TRBJ2-5; 7 positions match TRBD2. The V gene end was trimmed by 5 bases and the J gene end by 7 bases; junction bases not matched to a gene: 10. The CDR3 is 14 residues long. Germline-derived CDR1 and CDR2 are MGHRA and YSYEKL. The CDR3 coding sequence is TGCGCCAGCAGCTACCCGGGAGGCAGGATGACCCAGTACTTC. Protein: CASSYPGGRMTQYF.

The J gene is TRBJ2-7, the V gene TRBV6-6; possibly TRBD2 for D (6 bases). Trimming pared 5 bases from V and 5 bases from J, leaving 16 bases between. The CDR3 loop spans 14 amino acids. Germline CDR1 is MNHNY and CDR2 is SVGAGI (reference sequence). The CDR3 DNA is TGTGCCAGCAGTACTGGGCCGGGAGCCGACGAGCAGTACTTC. This encodes CASSTGPGADEQYF.

The genes are TRBV7-9 and TRBJ1-2; no reliable D call. This CDR3 is 15 amino acids long. CDR1 and CDR2 (germline): SEHNR, FQNEAQ (reference sequence). V lost 5 bases, J lost 3 bases, and 16 bases lay in between. DNA of the CDR3: TGTGCCAGCAGCAAAGATATTGGTACCTACTATGGCTACACCTTC. This gives the protein CASSKDIGTYYGYTF.

The chain has TRBV5-1 and TRBJ2-1; TRBD2 matches at 13 bases. This CDR3 is built from 18 residues. Looked up from germline, CDR1 is SGHRS and CDR2 is YFSETQ. V shed 4 bases, J shed 5 bases, and the junction held 12 bases outside the gene matches. Here the CDR3 DNA reads TGCGCCAGCAGCCCGAGGGCGGGACTAGCGGGAATCAACAATGAGCAGTTCTTC. As protein: CASSPRAGLAGINNEQFF.

The V and J genes are TRBV10-2 and TRBJ2-1, with 14 bases identical to TRBD2. CDR3 length equals 16 residues. After removal of 8 bases from V and 0 bases from J, the junction contained 3 bases not matched to a gene. Germline values: CDR1 WSHSY, CDR2 SAAADI. Here the CDR3 reads CASPGLAGVSYNEQFF. The CDR3 DNA reads TGCGCCAGCCCGGGACTAGCGGGAGTCTCCTACAATGAGCAGTTCTTC.

This clone was detected a few times. The CDR3 here is CASSQEGVPSSYEQYF. For the CDR3, the DNA is TGCGCCAGCAGCCAAGAGGGTGTACCCAGCTCCTACGAGCAGTACTTC. This chain joins TRBV4-3 and TRBJ2-7; D gene unclear. Trimming removed 0 bases from V and 0 bases from J, with 12 bases in between. The germline V gene has CDR1 LGHNA and CDR2 YSLEER. CDR3 length equals 16 residues.

This chain uses TRBV4-2 with TRBJ1-5; D gene ambiguous. Germline V gene lookup returns CDR1 LGHNA and CDR2 YNFKEQ. V lost 0 bases to trimming and J lost 10 bases, with 16 bases between them. The CDR3 is made up of 15 amino acids. CDR3 sequence (DNA): TGTGCCAGCAGCCAAGATGGGCAGACGGGCTCTCCCCAGCATTTT. Translating it yields CASSQDGQTGSPQHF.

The J gene is TRBJ2-5, the V gene TRBV29-1; TRBD1 or TRBD2 may be the D gene (6 bases each). Trimming stripped 0 bases from V and 3 bases from J, with 14 bases between. From germline, CDR1 is SQVTM and CDR2 ANQGSEA. The CDR3 extends over 15 amino acids. CDR3 coding DNA: TGCAGCGTTGAAGAGGGCAGGGGAGGTAAAGAGACCCAGTACTTC. Its protein is CSVEEGRGGKETQYF.

This clone was detected only once. This chain uses TRBV6-5 with TRBJ2-5, with D possibly called TRBD1 or TRBD2 (6 bases each). From germline, CDR1 is MNHEY and CDR2 SVGAGI. The CDR3 is 14 residues long. Trimming pared 0 bases from V and 5 bases from J, leaving 10 bases between. CDR3 bases: TGTGCCAGCAGTTACTCGGGGGGCGGGGAGACCCAGTACTTC. This translates into CASSYSGGGETQYF.

The chain has TRBV6-1 and TRBJ1-5; D unresolved. CDR1 is MNHNS and CDR2 is SASEGT in the germline V gene. The CDR3 is made up of 15 amino acids. V was pared by 3 bases and J by 0 bases, with 9 bases between. CDR3 coding DNA: TGTGCCAGCAGTGACCCGCCAGATAGCAATCAGCCCCAGCATTTT. Amino acids: CASSDPPDSNQPQHF.

The V and J genes are TRBV9 and TRBJ2-5, with 9 bases identical to TRBD2. The CDR3 is made up of 16 amino acids. The germline gives CDR1 SGDLS, CDR2 YYNGEE. V dropped 4 bases and J dropped 5; count of bases not matched to a gene: 12. The CDR3 loop is CASSSLYRTSGETQYF. In DNA, the CDR3 is TGTGCCAGCAGCTCCCTCTACCGAACTAGCGGGGAGACCCAGTACTTC.

This clone appeared once. The rearrangement links TRBV15 to TRBJ2-1, with 10 bases matching TRBD1. V was pared by 4 bases and J by 2 bases, with 2 bases of the junction left unmatched. Germline V lookup: CDR1 LNHNV, CDR2 YYDKDF (reference sequence). This CDR3 is 15 amino acids long. CDR3: CATSTDRGTYNEQFF. The DNA for the CDR3 is TGTGCCACCAGCACGGACAGGGGGACCTACAATGAGCAGTTCTTC.

The chain couples TRBV7-3 to TRBJ1-1; possible D gene TRBD1, 6 bases. Between the trimmed V and J ends, which lost 4 bases and 8 bases, there was a span of 8 bases. The CDR3 spans 11 residues. CDR1 is SGHTA and CDR2 is FQGTGA in the germline V gene. The CDR3 sequence: CASSSGVEAFF. CDR3 nucleotides: TGTGCCAGCAGCTCAGGGGTCGAAGCTTTCTTT.

The chain is built from TRBV6-1 and TRBJ1-1; weak D call: TRBD1 (5 bases). Trimming removed 7 bases at V and 8 bases at J, with 23 bases between. Germline CDR1 is MNHNS and CDR2 is SASEGT. This CDR3 is 15 amino acids long. CDR3: CASMVPQETENEAFF. The CDR3 coding sequence is TGTGCCAGCATGGTTCCTCAAGAGACAGAGAACGAAGCTTTCTTT.

This chain connects TRBV6-5 to TRBJ1-6; tentatively, D is TRBD1 (5 bases). Germline loops: CDR1 MNHEY, CDR2 SVGAGI. The CDR3 extends over 13 amino acids. V was clipped by 4 bases and J by 14 bases, with 15 bases between them. For the CDR3, the DNA is TGTGCCAGCAGTTCCCGGGACTTGAAGACCCTCCACTTT. This gives the protein CASSSRDLKTLHF.

The V and J genes are TRBV5-1 and TRBJ1-1; D unresolved. The CDR3 extends over 15 amino acids. V lost 0 bases to trimming and J lost 6 bases, with 15 bases between them. The germline gives CDR1 SGHRS, CDR2 YFSETQ. CDR3 region: CASSLAVMETPEAFF. CDR3 sequence (DNA): TGCGCCAGCAGCTTGGCCGTGATGGAAACCCCTGAAGCTTTCTTT.

The CDR3 sequence: CASSRRGKYLQETQYF. CDR3 DNA: TGTGCCAGCAGCAGAAGGGGTAAATACCTTCAAGAGACCCAGTACTTC. The chain couples TRBV7-8 to TRBJ2-5, with D possibly TRBD1 on 5 matching bases. The CDR3 totals 16 residues. CDR1 and CDR2 from the germline V gene are SGHVS and FQNEAQ. V gave up 5 bases and J gave up 2 bases, with 18 bases separating them.

Details on this clone: Within the sample, other DNA sequences also encode this same CDR3. The V call is TRBV9, the J call TRBJ2-1; possibly TRBD1 for D (6 bases). The CDR3 covers 13 residues. V was trimmed by 2 bases and J by 8 bases, leaving 11 bases between them. CDR1 is SGDLS and CDR2 is YYNGEE in the germline V gene. The chain's CDR3 is CASSVQGYDEQFF. CDR3 sequence (DNA): TGTGCCAGCAGCGTCCAGGGGTATGATGAGCAGTTCTTC. Looking up the rest from reference TRBV9 and TRBJ2-1 gives the full variable domain: DSGVTQTPKHLITATGQRVTLRCSPRSGDLSVYWYQQSLDQGLQFLIQYYNGEERAKGNILERFSAQQFPDLHSELNLSSLELGDSALYFCASSVQGYDEQFFGPGTRLTVL.